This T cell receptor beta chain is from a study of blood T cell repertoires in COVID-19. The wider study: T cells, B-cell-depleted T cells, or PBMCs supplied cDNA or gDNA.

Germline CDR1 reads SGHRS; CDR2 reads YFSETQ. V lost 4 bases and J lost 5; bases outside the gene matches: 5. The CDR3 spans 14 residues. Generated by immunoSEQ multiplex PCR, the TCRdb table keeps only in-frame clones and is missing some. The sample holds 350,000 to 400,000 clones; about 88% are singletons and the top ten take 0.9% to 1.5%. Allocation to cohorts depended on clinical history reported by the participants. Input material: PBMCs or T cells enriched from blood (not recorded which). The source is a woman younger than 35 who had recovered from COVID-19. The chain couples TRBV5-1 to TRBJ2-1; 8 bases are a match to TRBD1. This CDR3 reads CASSVTGVNNEQFF. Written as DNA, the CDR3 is TGCGCCAGCAGCGTGACAGGGGTCAACAATGAGCAGTTCTTC. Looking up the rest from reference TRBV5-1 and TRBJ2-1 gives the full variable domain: KAGVTQTPRYLIKTRGQQVTLSCSPISGHRSVSWYQQTPGQGLQFLFEYFSETQRNKGNFPGRFSGRQFSNSRSEMNVSTLELGDSALYLCASSVTGVNNEQFFGPGTRLTVL.